A single sample is the source of the 15 T cell receptor beta chains below, sequenced in a study of blood T cell repertoires in COVID-19. Using immunoSEQ multiplex PCR, the repertoire was profiled, and TCRdb retains in-frame clones only, with some absent. The table shows more than 30,000 clones, with just under 95% occurring only once. The sample taken for sequencing was peripheral blood. Receptors were obtained from a human donor with active COVID-19. The donor label of this sample is uncertain.

The V and J genes are TRBV28 and TRBJ1-2, with D uncertain. Germline V gives CDR1 MDHEN, CDR2 SYDVKM. V was shortened by 8 bases and J by 1 base, with 5 bases between the two germline ends. CDR3 length: 11 residues. The CDR3 is CASGSNYGYTF. CDR3 nucleotide sequence: TGTGCCAGCGGGAGTAACTATGGCTACACCTTC.

The chain has TRBV6-5 and TRBJ1-2; D uncertain. The CDR3 length is 15 residues. Per the germline V gene, CDR1 is MNHEY and CDR2 is SVGAGI. V gave up 2 bases and J gave up 6 bases, with 16 bases separating them. Written as DNA, the CDR3 is TGTGCCAGCAGTTACCGCCTCCCGGGAGTAAATGGCTACACCTTC. Translated: CASSYRLPGVNGYTF.

The chain employs TRBV7-9 and TRBJ1-5; D is uncertain. V was shortened by 5 bases and J by 9 bases, with 11 bases between the two germline ends. The CDR3 is 12 residues long. CDR1 is SEHNR, CDR2 FQNEAQ, per germline (reference sequence). The CDR3 loop reads CASSLRGRPQHF. As DNA, the CDR3 is TGTGCCAGCAGCCTCCGAGGGAGGCCCCAGCATTTT.

The chain carries TRBV18 and TRBJ2-3; 8 bases match TRBD2. The CDR3 totals 14 residues. V gave up 6 bases and J gave up 4 bases; unmatched junction bases: 6. Per the germline V gene, CDR1 is KGHSH and CDR2 is LQKENI. DNA for the CDR3: TGTGCCAGCTCTCCTCCGGGACTAGCAGATACGCAGTATTTT. It yields the protein CASSPPGLADTQYF.

This chain connects TRBV7-2 to TRBJ2-1; TRBD1 agrees at 9 bases. The CDR3 extends over 15 amino acids. Germline-derived CDR1 and CDR2 are SGHTA and FQGNSA. The trim removed 5 bases at V and 4 bases at J, leaving 6 bases unmatched. CDR3: CASSPGTGKYNEQFF. The CDR3 region has the DNA TGTGCCAGCAGCCCTGGGACAGGGAAGTACAATGAGCAGTTCTTC.

Here the CDR3 DNA reads TGTGCCAGCAGTGACAGCATGAACACTGAAGCTTTCTTT. Translated, it gives CASSDSMNTEAFF. The rearrangement links TRBV12-3 or TRBV12-4 to TRBJ1-1; maybe TRBD1 (5 bases). With 5 bases removed from V and 0 bases from J, the gap between germline ends came to 7 bases. This CDR3 region has 13 residues.

V is TRBV7-9 and J is TRBJ2-1, with TRBD1 matching over 12 bases. V was clipped by 5 bases and J by 8 bases; unmatched bases: 7. Germline V gene sequence: CDR1 SEHNR, CDR2 FQNEAQ (reference sequence). CDR3 length: 15 residues. The CDR3 coding sequence is TGTGCCAGCAGCCGGGGGACAGGGGGCTTCGATGAGCAGTTCTTC. Translated: CASSRGTGGFDEQFF.

The chain couples TRBV28 to TRBJ2-1; 13 bases match TRBD2. The CDR3 contains 15 residues. V shed 6 bases and J 9 bases; nucleotides not matched to a gene: 8. Looked up from germline, CDR1 is MDHEN and CDR2 is SYDVKM. For the CDR3, the DNA is TGTGCCAGCAGGCGGACTAGCGGGAGTTTCGGTGAGCAGTTCTTC. Translating gives CASRRTSGSFGEQFF.

The chain recombines TRBV2 with TRBJ2-1; D is possibly TRBD2 (5 bases). Trimming took 6 bases from V and 7 from J, leaving 13 bases between them. Germline CDR1 reads SNHLY; CDR2 reads FYNNEI. The CDR3 has 13 amino acids. The CDR3 sequence: CASRSGGENEQFF. In nucleotides, the CDR3 is TGTGCCAGCAGAAGTGGTGGGGAGAATGAGCAGTTCTTC.

A single count supports this clone. The J gene is TRBJ2-3, the V gene TRBV29-1; tentative D call: TRBD2 (6 bases). The CDR3 length is 14 residues. Trimming shortened V by 6 bases and J by 4 bases, and 17 bases separated the two germline ends. CDR1 and CDR2 (germline): SQVTM, ANQGSEA. In DNA, the CDR3 is TGCAGCGTAGGACGGAGGGATGGCCCAGATACGCAGTATTTT. Translated, it gives CSVGRRDGPDTQYF.

This clone was observed a single time. The rearrangement links TRBV9 to TRBJ2-5; weak D call: TRBD2 (6 bases). The V gene lost 0 bases and the J gene lost 5 bases, with 8 bases spanning the gap. The CDR3 is 13 amino acids. Germline CDR1 reads SGDLS; CDR2 reads YYNGEE. The CDR3, as DNA: TGTGCCAGCAGCGTAGGGGCGGGGGAGACCCAGTACTTC. Protein product: CASSVGAGETQYF.

The chain has TRBV14 and TRBJ1-1, with D perhaps TRBD1 (6 bases). The CDR3 has 16 residues. V gave up 3 bases and J gave up 4 bases, with 18 bases separating them. CDR1 SGHDN and CDR2 FVKESK come from the germline V gene. The DNA for the CDR3 is TGTGCCAGCAGCCAGGCGACAGGAGTCCTTCCCACTGAAGCTTTCTTT. Its translation: CASSQATGVLPTEAFF.

The DNA for the CDR3 is TGTGCCAGCAGCCGGGGGGGTGACCTCCCATCCTATGGCTACACCTTC. Its protein is CASSRGGDLPSYGYTF. The chain couples TRBV5-4 to TRBJ1-2; a possible D gene is TRBD1 (5 bases). The CDR3 covers 16 residues. Deletions cut 4 bases from V and 4 bases from J, with 20 bases between. Germline-derived CDR1 and CDR2 are SGHNT and YYREEE (reference sequence).

This sequence joins TRBV6-5 and TRBJ2-7, with 11 positions matching TRBD1. Germline assignment: CDR1 MNHEY and CDR2 SVGAGI. The CDR3 has 14 amino acids. Losses at the gene ends were 7 bases for V and 7 bases for J; bases not matched to a gene: 9. CDR3 DNA: TGTGCCAGCATCCCGGGACAGGGGGTTCCGGAGCAGTACTTC. Protein: CASIPGQGVPEQYF.

The V call is TRBV10-3, the J call TRBJ2-1, with D possibly TRBD2 on 6 matching bases. CDR3 length: 13 amino acids. In germline, CDR1 is ENHRY, CDR2 SYGVKD. V gave up 3 bases and J gave up 9 bases, with 12 bases separating them. CDR3 amino acids: CAISEGAEGEQFF. The CDR3, as DNA: TGTGCCATCAGTGAAGGGGCGGAGGGTGAGCAGTTCTTC.